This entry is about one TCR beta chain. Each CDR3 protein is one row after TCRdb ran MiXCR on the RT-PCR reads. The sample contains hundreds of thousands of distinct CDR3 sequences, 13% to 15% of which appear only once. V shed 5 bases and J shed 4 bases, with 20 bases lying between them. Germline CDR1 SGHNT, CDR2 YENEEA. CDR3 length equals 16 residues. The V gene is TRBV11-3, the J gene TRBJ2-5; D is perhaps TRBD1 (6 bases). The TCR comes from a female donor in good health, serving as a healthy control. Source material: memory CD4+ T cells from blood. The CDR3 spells CASSLIYRVSGETQYF. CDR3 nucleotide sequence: TGTGCCAGCAGCCTGATATACAGGGTGTCGGGAGAGACCCAGTACTTC.